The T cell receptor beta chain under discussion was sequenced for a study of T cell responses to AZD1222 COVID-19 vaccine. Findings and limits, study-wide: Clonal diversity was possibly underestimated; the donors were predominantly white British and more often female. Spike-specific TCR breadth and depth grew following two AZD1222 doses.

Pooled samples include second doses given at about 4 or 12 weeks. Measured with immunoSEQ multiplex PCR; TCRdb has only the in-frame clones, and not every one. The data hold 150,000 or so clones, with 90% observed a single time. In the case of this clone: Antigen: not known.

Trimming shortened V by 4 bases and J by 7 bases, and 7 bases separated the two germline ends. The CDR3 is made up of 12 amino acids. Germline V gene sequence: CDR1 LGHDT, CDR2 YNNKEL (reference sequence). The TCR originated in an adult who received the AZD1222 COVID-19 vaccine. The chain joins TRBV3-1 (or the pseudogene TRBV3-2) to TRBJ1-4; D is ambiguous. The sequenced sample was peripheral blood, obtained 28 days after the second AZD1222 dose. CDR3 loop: CASSPLGEKLFF. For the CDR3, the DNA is TGTGCCAGCAGCCCTCTGGGTGAAAAACTGTTTTTT.